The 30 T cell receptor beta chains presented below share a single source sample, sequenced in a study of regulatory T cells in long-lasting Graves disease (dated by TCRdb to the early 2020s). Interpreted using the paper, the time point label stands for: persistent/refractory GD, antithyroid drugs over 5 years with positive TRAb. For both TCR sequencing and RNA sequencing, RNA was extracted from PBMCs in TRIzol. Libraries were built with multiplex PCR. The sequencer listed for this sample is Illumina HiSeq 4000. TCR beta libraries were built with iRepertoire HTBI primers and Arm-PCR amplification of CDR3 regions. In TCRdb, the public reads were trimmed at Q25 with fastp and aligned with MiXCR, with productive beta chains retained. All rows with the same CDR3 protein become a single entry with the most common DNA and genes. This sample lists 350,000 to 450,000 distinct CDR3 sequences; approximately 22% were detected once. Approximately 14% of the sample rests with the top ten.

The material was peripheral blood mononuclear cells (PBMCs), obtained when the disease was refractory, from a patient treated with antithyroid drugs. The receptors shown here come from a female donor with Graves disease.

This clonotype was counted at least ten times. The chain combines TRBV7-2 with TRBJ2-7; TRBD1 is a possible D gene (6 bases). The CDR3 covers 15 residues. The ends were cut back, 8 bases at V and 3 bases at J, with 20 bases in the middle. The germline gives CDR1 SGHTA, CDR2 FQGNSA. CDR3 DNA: TGTGCCAGCTCCTCAGGGGCAGGCCCCCGCTACGAGCAGTACTTC. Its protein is CASSSGAGPRYEQYF.

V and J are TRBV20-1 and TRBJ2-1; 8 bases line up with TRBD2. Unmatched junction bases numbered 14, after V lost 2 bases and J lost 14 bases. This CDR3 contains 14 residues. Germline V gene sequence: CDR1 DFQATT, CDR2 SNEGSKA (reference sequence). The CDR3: CSARSLAGMGGEFF. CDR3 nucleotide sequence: TGCAGTGCTAGAAGTTTAGCGGGAATGGGAGGGGAGTTCTTC.

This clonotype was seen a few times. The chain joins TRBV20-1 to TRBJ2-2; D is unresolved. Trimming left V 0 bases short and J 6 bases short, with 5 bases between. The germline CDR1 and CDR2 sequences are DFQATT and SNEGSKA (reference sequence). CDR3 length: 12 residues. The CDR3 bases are TGCAGTGCTAGAGATCCCCCCGGGGAGCTGTTTTTT. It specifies CSARDPPGELFF.

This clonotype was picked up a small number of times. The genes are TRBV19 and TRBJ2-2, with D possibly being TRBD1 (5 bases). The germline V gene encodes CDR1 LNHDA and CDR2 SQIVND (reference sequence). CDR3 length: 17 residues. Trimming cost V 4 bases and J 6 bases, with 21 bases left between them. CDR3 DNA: TGTGCCAGTAGTACATGGGGCCTTAACCACCGCCCCGGGGAGCTGTTTTTT. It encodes CASSTWGLNHRPGELFF.

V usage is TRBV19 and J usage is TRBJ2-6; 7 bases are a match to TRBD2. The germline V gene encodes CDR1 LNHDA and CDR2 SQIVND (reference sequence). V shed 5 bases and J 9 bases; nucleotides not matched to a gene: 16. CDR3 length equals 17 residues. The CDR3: CASSLWDAGVNNNVLTF. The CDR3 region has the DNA TGTGCCAGTAGTCTATGGGATGCGGGGGTTAACAACAACGTCCTGACTTTC.

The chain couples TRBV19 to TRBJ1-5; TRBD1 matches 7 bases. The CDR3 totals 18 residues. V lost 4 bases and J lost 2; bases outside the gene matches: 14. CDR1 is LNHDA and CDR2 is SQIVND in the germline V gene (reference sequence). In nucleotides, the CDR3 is TGTGCCAGTAGTACGGACCTCACACAGGGGTTTCGCAATCAGCCCCAGCATTTT. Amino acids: CASSTDLTQGFRNQPQHF.

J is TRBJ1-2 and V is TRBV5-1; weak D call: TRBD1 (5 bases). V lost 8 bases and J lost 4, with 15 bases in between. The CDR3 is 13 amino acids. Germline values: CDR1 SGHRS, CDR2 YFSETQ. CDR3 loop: CASVAGSGYGYTF. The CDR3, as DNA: TGCGCCAGTGTCGCAGGGAGCGGCTATGGCTACACCTTC.

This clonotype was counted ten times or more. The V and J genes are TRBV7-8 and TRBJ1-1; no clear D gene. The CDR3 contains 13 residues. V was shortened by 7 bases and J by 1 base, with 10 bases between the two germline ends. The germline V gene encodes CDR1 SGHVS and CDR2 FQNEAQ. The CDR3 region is CASTLGGNTEAFF. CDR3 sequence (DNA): TGTGCCAGCACCCTAGGAGGGAACACTGAAGCTTTCTTT.

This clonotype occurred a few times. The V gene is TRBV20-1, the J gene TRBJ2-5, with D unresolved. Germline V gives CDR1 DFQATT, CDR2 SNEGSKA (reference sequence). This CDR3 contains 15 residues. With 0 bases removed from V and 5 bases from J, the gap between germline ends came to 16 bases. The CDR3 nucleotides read TGCAGTGCTAGAGATCCAGTATTAGCTCGGGAGACCCAGTACTTC. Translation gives CSARDPVLARETQYF.

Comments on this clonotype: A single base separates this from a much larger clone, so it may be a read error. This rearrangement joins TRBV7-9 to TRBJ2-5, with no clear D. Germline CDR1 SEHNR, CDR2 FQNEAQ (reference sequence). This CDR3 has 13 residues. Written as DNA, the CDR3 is TGTGCCAGCAGCTTAGTAGGGTTGGAGACCCAGTGCTTC. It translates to CASSLVGLETQCF.

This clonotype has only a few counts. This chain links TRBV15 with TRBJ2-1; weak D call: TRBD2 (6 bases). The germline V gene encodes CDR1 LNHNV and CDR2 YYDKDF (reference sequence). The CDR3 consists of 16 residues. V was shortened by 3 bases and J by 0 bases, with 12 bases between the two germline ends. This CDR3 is CATSRGLGPSYNEQFF. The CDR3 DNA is TGTGCCACCAGCAGGGGACTGGGGCCCTCCTACAATGAGCAGTTCTTC.

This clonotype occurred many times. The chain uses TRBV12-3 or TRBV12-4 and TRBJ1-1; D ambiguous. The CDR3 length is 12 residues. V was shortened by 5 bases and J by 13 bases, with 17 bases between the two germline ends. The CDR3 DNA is TGTGCCAGCAGTGTAACATCCCGTCTAGTTTTCTTT. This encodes CASSVTSRLVFF.

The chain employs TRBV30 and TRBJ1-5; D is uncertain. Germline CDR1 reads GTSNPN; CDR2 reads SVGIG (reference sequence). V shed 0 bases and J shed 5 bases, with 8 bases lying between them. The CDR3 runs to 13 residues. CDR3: CAWSVRAYQPQHF. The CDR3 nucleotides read TGTGCCTGGAGTGTACGGGCGTATCAGCCCCAGCATTTT. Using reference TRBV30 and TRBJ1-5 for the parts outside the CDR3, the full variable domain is SQTIHQWPATLVQPVGSPLSLECTVEGTSNPNLYWYRQAAGRGLQLLFYSVGIGQISSEVPQNLSASRPQDRQFILSSKKLLLSDSGFYLCAWSVRAYQPQHFGDGTRLSIL.

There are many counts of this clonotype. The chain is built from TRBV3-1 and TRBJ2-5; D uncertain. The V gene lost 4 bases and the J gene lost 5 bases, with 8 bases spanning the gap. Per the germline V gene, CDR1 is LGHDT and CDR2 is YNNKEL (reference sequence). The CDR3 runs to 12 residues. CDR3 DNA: TGTGCCAGCAGCCTAACGATCGAGACCCAGTACTTC. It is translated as CASSLTIETQYF.

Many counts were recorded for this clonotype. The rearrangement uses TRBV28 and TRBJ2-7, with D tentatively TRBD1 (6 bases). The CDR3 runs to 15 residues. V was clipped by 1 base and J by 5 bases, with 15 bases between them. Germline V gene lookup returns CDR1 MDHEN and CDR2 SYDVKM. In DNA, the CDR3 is TGTGCCAGCAGTTTATATCAGGGGCAGGGTGACGAGCAGTACTTC. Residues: CASSLYQGQGDEQYF.

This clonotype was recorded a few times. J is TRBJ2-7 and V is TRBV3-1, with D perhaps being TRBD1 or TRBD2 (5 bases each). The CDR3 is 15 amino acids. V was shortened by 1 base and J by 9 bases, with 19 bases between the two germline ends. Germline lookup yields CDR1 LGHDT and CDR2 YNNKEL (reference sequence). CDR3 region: CASSQGGRDLRAQYF. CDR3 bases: TGTGCCAGCAGCCAAGGGGGCAGGGACCTACGAGCGCAGTACTTC.

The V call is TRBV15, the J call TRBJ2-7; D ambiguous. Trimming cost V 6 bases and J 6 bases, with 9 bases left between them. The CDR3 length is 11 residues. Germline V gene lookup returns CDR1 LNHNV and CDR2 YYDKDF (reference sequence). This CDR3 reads CATRGSGEQYF. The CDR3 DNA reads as TGTGCCACCAGGGGTTCAGGCGAGCAGTACTTC.

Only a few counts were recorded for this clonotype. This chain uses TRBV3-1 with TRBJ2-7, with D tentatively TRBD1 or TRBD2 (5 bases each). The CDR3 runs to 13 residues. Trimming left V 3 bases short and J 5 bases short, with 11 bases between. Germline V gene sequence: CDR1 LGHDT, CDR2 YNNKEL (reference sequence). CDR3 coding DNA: TGTGCCAGCAGCCAGGGGGATCTTCACGAGCAGTACTTC. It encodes CASSQGDLHEQYF.

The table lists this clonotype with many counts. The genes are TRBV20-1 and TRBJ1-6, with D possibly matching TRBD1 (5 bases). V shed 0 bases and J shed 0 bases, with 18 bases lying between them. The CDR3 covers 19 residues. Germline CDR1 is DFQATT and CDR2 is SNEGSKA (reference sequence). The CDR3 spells CSARDQITSGSSYNSPLHF. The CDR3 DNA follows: TGCAGTGCTAGAGATCAGATTACATCAGGGAGCTCCTATAATTCACCCCTCCACTTT.

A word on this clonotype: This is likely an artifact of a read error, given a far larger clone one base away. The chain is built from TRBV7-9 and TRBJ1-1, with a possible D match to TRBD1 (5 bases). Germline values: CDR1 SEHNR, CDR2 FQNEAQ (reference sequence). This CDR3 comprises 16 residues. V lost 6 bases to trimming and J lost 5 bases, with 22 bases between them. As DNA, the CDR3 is TGTGCCAGCAGTGAAGCTAAGGGTTGGACATCGACTGAAGCTTTCTTT. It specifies CASSEAKGWTSTEAFF.

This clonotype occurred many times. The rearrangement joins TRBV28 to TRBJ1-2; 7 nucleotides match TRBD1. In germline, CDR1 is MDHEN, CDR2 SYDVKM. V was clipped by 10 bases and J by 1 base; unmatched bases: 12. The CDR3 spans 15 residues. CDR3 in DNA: TGTGCCACCAAAGGACCAGGGGGTTATAACTATGGCTACACCTTC. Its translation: CATKGPGGYNYGYTF.

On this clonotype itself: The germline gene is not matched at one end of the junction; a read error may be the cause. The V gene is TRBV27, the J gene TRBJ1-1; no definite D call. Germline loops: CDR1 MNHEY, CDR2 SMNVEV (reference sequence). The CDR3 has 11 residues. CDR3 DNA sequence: TGTGCCGGCAGTTATGGCACTGAAGCTTTCTTT. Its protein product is CAGSYGTEAFF.

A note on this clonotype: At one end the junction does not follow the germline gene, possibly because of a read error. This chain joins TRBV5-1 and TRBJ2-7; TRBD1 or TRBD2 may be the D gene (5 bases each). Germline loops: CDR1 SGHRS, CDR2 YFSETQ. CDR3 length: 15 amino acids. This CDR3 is CASSPGRGMVYEQYF. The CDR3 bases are TGTGCCAGCAGCCCGGGAAGGGGTATGGTGTACGAGCAGTACTTC.

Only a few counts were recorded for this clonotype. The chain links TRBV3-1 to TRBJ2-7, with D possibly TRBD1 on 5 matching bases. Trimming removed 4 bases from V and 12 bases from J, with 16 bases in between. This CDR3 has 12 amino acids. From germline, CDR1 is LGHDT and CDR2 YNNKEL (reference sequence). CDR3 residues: CASSLPQGRPYF. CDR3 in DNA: TGTGCCAGCAGCCTCCCCCAGGGCCGGCCGTACTTC.

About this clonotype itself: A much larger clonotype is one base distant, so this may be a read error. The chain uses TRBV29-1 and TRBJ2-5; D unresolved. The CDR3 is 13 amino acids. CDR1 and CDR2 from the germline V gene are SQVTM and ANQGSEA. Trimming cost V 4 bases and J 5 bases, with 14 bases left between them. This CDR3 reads CSVGAAFGETQYF. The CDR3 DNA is TGCAGCGTTGGGGCTGCCTTCGGGGAGACCCAGTACTTC.

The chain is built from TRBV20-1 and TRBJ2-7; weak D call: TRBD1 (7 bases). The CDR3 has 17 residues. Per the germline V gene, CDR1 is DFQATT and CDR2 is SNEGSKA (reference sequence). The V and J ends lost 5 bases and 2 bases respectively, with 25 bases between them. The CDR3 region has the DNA TGCAGTGCTGTAAGGACAGGCCTCGGGACTGGAGCCTACGAGCAGTACTTC. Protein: CSAVRTGLGTGAYEQYF.

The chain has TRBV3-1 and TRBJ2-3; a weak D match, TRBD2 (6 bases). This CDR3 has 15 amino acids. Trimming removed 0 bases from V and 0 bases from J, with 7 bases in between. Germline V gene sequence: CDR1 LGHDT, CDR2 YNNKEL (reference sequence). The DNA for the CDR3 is TGTGCCAGCAGCCAAGAGGGGGGAAGCACAGATACGCAGTATTTT. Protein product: CASSQEGGSTDTQYF.

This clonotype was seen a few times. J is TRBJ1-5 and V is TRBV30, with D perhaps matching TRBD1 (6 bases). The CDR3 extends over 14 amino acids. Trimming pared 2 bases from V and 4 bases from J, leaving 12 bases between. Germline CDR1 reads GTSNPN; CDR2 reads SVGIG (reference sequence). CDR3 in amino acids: CAWSLGRGNQPQHF. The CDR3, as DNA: TGTGCCTGGAGTTTAGGAAGGGGGAATCAGCCCCAGCATTTT.

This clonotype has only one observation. Here the CDR3 DNA reads TGTGCCAGCTGCAATAGCGGGAGCCCGGCCTACGAGCAGTACTTC. Its translation: CASCNSGSPAYEQYF. The rearrangement links TRBV28 to TRBJ2-7, with 9 bases that match TRBD2. Germline values: CDR1 MDHEN, CDR2 SYDVKM. This CDR3 comprises 15 residues. Unmatched junction bases numbered 10, after V lost 8 bases and J lost 2 bases.

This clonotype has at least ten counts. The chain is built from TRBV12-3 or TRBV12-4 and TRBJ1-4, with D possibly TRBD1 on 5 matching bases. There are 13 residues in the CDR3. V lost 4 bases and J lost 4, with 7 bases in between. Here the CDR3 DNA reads TGTGCCAGCAGTTGGGACGGTAATGAAAAACTGTTTTTT. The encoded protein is CASSWDGNEKLFF.